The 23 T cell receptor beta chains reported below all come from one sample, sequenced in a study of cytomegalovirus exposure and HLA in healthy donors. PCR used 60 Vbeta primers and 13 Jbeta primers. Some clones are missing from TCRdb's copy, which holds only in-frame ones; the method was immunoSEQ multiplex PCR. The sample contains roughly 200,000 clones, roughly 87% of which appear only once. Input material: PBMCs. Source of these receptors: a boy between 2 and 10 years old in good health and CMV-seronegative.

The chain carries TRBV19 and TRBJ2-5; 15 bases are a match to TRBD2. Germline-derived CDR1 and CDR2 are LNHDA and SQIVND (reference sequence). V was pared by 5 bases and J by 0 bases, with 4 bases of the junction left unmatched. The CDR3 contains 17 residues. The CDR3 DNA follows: TGTGCCAGTAGTCCAGGGACTAGCGGGGGGCACCAAGAGACCCAGTACTTC. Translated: CASSPGTSGGHQETQYF. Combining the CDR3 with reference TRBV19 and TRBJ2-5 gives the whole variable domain DGGITQSPKYLFRKEGQNVTLSCEQNLNHDAMYWYRQDPGQGLRLIYYSQIVNDFQKGDIAEGYSVSREKKESFPLTVTSAQKNPTAFYLCASSPGTSGGHQETQYFGPGTRLLVL.

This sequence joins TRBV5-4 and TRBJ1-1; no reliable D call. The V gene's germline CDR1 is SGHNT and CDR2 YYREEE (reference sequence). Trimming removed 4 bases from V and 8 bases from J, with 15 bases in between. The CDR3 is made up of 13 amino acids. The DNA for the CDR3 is TGTGCCAGCAGCCAGATTCCGGGATCCGAAGCTTTCTTT. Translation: CASSQIPGSEAFF.

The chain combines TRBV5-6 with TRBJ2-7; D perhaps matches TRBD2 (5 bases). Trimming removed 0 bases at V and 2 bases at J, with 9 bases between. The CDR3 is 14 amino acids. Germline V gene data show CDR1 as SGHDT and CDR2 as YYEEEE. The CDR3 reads CASSLAAGAYEQYF. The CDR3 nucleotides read TGTGCCAGCAGCTTGGCCGCCGGGGCCTACGAGCAGTACTTC.

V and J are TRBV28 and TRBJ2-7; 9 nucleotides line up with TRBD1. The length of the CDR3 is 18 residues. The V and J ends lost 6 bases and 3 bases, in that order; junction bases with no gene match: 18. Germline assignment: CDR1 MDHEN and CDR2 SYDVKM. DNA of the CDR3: TGTGCCAGCAGAACTACGGGACAGGGAAGAGGGGCGATCTACGAGCAGTACTTC. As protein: CASRTTGQGRGAIYEQYF.

The CDR3 loop reads CSVETSGGGTDTQYF. Written as DNA, the CDR3 is TGCAGCGTTGAGACTAGCGGGGGTGGGACAGATACGCAGTATTTT. The V gene is TRBV29-1, the J gene TRBJ2-3, with TRBD2 identical over 12 bases. The CDR3 loop spans 15 amino acids. Germline values: CDR1 SQVTM, CDR2 ANQGSEA. V lost 3 bases to trimming and J lost 3 bases; unmatched junction nucleotides: 4.

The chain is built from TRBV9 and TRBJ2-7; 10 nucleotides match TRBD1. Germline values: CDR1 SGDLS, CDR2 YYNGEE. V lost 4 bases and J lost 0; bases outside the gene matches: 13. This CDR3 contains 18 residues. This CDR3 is CASSPRMEGQGPSYEQYF. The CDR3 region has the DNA TGTGCCAGCAGCCCAAGAATGGAGGGACAGGGGCCCTCCTACGAGCAGTACTTC. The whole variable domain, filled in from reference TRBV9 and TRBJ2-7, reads DSGVTQTPKHLITATGQRVTLRCSPRSGDLSVYWYQQSLDQGLQFLIQYYNGEERAKGNILERFSAQQFPDLHSELNLSSLELGDSALYFCASSPRMEGQGPSYEQYFGPGTRLTVT.

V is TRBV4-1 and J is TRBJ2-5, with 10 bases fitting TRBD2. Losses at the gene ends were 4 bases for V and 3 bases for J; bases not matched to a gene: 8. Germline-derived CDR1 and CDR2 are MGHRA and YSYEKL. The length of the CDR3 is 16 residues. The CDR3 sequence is CASSPRLAGEEETQYF. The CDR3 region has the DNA TGCGCCAGCAGCCCGAGACTAGCGGGTGAAGAAGAGACCCAGTACTTC.

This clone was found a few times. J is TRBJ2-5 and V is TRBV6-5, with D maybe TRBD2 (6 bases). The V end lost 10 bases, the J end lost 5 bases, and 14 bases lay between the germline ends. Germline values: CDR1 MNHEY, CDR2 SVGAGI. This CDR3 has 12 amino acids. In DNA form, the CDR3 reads TGTGCCACGGGCGGGGTCATCGAGACCCAGTACTTC. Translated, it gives CATGGVIETQYF.

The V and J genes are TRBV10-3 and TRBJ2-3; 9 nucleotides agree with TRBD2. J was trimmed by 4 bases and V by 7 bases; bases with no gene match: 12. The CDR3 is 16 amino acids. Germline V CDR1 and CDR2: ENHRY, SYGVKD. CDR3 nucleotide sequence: TGTGCCATCACTCCCGGTCTAGCGGGGTCGTCAGATACGCAGTATTTT. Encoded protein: CAITPGLAGSSDTQYF.

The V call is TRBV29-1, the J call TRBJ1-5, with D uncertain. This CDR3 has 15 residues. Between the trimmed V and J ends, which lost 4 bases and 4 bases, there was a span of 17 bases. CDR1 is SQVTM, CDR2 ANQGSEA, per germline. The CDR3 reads CSVGTGDSFNQPQHF. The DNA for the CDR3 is TGCAGCGTTGGTACCGGGGATTCTTTTAATCAGCCCCAGCATTTT.

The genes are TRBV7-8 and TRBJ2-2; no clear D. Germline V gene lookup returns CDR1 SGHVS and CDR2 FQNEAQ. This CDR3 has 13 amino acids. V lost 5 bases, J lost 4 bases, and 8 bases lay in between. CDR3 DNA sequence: TGTGCCAGCAGCCCTCACTCCACCGGGGAGCTGTTTTTT. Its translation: CASSPHSTGELFF.

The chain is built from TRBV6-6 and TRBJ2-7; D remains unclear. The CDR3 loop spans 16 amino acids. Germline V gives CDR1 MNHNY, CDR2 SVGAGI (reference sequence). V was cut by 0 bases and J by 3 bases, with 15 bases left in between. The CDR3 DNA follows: TGTGCCAGCAGTTACTCGATCCCCGCAGGTAACTACGAGCAGTACTTC. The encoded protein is CASSYSIPAGNYEQYF.

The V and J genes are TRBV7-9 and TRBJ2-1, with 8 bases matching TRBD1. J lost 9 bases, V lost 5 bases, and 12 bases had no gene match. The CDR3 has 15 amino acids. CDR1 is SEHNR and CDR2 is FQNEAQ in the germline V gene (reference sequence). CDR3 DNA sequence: TGTGCCAGCAGCCCCGGGACAGGACGTGGGGGTGAGCAGTTCTTC. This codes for CASSPGTGRGGEQFF.

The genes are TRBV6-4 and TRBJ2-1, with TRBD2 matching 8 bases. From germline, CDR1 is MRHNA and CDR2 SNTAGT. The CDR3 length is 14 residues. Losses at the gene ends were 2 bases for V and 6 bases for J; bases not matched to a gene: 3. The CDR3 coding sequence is TGTGCCAGCAGTGACGGGGCGGGGGGCAATGAGCAGTTCTTC. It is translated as CASSDGAGGNEQFF.

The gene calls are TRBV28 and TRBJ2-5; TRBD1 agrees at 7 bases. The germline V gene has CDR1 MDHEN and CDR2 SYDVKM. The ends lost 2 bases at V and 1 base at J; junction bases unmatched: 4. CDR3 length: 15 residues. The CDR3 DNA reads TGTGCCAGCAGTTTAGATCGGGACAGCCAAGAGACCCAGTACTTC. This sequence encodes CASSLDRDSQETQYF. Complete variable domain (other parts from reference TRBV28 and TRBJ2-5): DVKVTQSSRYLVKRTGEKVFLECVQDMDHENMFWYRQDPGLGLRLIYFSYDVKMKEKGDIPEGYSVSREKKERFSLILESASTNQTSMYLCASSLDRDSQETQYFGPGTRLLVL.

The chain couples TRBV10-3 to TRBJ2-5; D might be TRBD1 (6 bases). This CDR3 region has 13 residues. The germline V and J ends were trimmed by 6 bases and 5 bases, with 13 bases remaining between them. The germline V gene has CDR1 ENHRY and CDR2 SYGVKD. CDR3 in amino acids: CAIRQGIAETQYF. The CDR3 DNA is TGTGCCATCAGACAGGGTATAGCGGAGACCCAGTACTTC.

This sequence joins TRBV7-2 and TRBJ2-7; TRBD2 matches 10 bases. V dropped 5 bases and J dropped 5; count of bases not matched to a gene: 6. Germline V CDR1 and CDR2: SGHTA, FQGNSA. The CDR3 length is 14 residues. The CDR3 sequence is CASSRNGLADEQYF. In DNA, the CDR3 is TGTGCCAGCAGCCGCAACGGACTAGCGGACGAGCAGTACTTC.

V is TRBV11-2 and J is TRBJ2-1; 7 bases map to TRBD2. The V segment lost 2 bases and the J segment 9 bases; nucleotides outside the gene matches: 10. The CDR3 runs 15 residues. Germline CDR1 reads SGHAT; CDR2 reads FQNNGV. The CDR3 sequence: CASSLWREMFSEQFF. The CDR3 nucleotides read TGTGCCAGCAGCTTATGGCGGGAGATGTTTAGTGAGCAGTTCTTC.

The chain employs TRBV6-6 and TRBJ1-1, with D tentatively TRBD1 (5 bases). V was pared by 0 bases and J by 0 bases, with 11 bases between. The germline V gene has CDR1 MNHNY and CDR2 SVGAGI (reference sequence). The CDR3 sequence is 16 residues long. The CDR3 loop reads CASSYSTASMNTEAFF. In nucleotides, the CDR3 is TGTGCCAGCAGTTACTCGACAGCCTCCATGAACACTGAAGCTTTCTTT.

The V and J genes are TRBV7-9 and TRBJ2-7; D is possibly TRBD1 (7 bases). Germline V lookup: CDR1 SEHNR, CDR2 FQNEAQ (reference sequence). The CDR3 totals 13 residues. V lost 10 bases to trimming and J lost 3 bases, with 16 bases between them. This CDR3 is CATGGTAFYEQYF. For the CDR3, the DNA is TGTGCCACCGGCGGGACAGCGTTCTACGAGCAGTACTTC.

DNA for the CDR3: TGTGCCAGCAGCTCTAGCGGGGCTGACTACGAGCAGTACTTC. It translates to CASSSSGADYEQYF. This rearrangement joins TRBV7-9 to TRBJ2-7, with 9 bases that match TRBD2. The CDR3 has 14 amino acids. The trim removed 4 bases at V and 3 bases at J, leaving 4 bases unmatched. CDR1 and CDR2 (germline): SEHNR, FQNEAQ (reference sequence).

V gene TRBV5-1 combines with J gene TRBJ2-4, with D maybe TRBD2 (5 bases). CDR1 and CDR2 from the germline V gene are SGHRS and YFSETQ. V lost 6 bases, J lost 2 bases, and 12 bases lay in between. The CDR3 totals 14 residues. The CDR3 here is CASKAPGTKNIQYF. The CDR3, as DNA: TGCGCCAGCAAGGCCCCCGGGACCAAAAACATTCAGTACTTC.

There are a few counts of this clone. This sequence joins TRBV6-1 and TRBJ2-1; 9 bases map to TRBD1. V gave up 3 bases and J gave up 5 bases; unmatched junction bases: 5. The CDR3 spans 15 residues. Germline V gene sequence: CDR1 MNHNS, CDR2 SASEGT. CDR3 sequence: CASSDRDRANNEQFF. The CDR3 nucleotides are TGTGCCAGCAGTGACCGGGACAGGGCCAACAATGAGCAGTTCTTC.